The subject of this entry is one T cell receptor (beta chain). Some clones are missing from TCRdb's copy, which holds only in-frame ones; the method was immunoSEQ multiplex PCR. The table has 150,000 to 200,000 clones, 92% seen once. This record belongs to a study of blood T cell repertoires in COVID-19. This CDR3 has 16 residues. The V end was cut by 0 bases, the J end by 2 bases, with 10 bases between. Germline V gene data show CDR1 as SGHTA and CDR2 as FQGTGA. This receptor was taken from a man under 40 with COVID-19, enrolled during active disease. This sequence joins TRBV7-3 and TRBJ2-2, with D perhaps TRBD2 (5 bases). The source material was peripheral blood. The CDR3 is CASSLTPTTNTGELFF. The CDR3 DNA reads TGTGCCAGCAGCTTAACGCCGACTACTAACACCGGGGAGCTGTTTTTT. The full variable domain, completed using reference TRBV7-3 and TRBJ2-2, is GAGVSQTPSNKVTEKGKYVELRCDPISGHTALYWYRQSLGQGPEFLIYFQGTGAADDSGLPNDRFFAVRPEGSVSTLKIQRTERGDSAVYLCASSLTPTTNTGELFFGEGSRLTVL.